These T cell receptor beta chains were read from a single sample in a study of T cell changes during pregnancy in multiple sclerosis. The protocol was immunoSEQ multiplex PCR, while the TCRdb copy is restricted to in-frame clones and leaves out a portion. The repertoire holds fewer than 60,000 clones, with approximately 90% as singletons. Material: peripheral blood, obtained after pregnancy. These receptors all stem from a female donor in good health, enrolled as a control in a pregnancy study. CDR3s include the opening cysteine and the closing phenylalanine or tryptophan. A D gene is named only where the DNA matches it firmly. Clone size is shown for a subset of rows, as once, few, many or a class of expanded clone.

>TRBD1|TRBV18|15|once|TRBJ1-1
TGTGCCAGCTCACCACCGAGGGGGCTGAACACTGAAGCTTTCTTT
CASSPPRGLNTEAFF
>NA|TRBV6-5|13|NA|TRBJ2-1
TGTGCCAGCAGAGGGGTCAGCTACAATGAGCAGTTCTTC
CASRGVSYNEQFF
>TRBD1|TRBV5-1|16|NA|TRBJ1-2
TGCGCCAGCAGCTTGGGAGTGGGACAGAATAACTATGGCTACACCTTC
CASSLGVGQNNYGYTF
>NA|TRBV28|15|NA|TRBJ2-7
TGTGCCAGCAGTCCCTCCCCCCCCGGGAACTTCGAGCAGTACTTC
CASSPSPPGNFEQYF
>TRBD1|TRBV19|14|NA|TRBJ2-1
TGTGCCAGTATTAAGGACAGGGGGCGCGATGAGCAGTTCTTC
CASIKDRGRDEQFF
>NA|TRBV5-5|15|NA|TRBJ2-3
TGTGCCAGCAGCTTGGACGGGACACGGACAGATACGCAGTATTTT
CASSLDGTRTDTQYF
>TRBD1|TRBV27|16|NA|TRBJ1-5
TGTGCCAGCAGCCTGGGGACAGGTGGCGCGAATCAGCCCCAGCATTTT
CASSLGTGGANQPQHF
>TRBD2|TRBV2|19|NA|TRBJ2-3
TGTGCCAGCAGTGAAGTGGCCCGGGGGGGGGCTGCGAAGCCAGATACGCAGTATTTT
CASSEVARGGAAKPDTQYF
>NA|TRBV7-8|16|NA|TRBJ1-1
TGTGCCAGCAGCGCCCGGACAAGTTCTATGAACACTGAAGCTTTCTTT
CASSARTSSMNTEAFF
>NA|TRBV6-1|13|NA|TRBJ2-7
TGTGCCACCACACCCCAGGGTCTCTACGAGCAGTACTTC
CATTPQGLYEQYF
>NA|TRBV21-1|15|NA|TRBJ2-7
TGTGCCAGCAGCAAAGTCGCTAGCGGGGGCTACGAGCAGTACTTC
CASSKVASGGYEQYF
>NA|TRBV28|16|NA|TRBJ2-7
TGTGCCAGCAGCCCGTCCGCGAGACACCAGTCCTACGAGCAGTACTTC
CASSPSARHQSYEQYF
>TRBD2|TRBV5-6|15|NA|TRBJ2-1
TGTGCCAGCAGCGAACCGCGGGGGAGAGCATATGAGCAGTTCTTC
CASSEPRGRAYEQFF
>NA|TRBV18|14|NA|TRBJ2-7
TGTGCCAGCTCACCGGGGGGGCCCTCCTACGAGCAGTACTTC
CASSPGGPSYEQYF
>NA|TRBV12-5|15|NA|TRBJ1-4
TGTGCTAGTGGTCCCGGGCCGGGAGGTTTTGAAAAACTGTTTTTT
CASGPGPGGFEKLFF
>NA|TRBV19|17|once|TRBJ1-1
TGTGCCAGTAGTAGGGGGGGTATGGGTGTAATCAACACTGAAGCTTTCTTT
CASSRGGMGVINTEAFF